This passage covers 20 T cell receptor beta chains from one sample sequenced in a study of blood T cell repertoires in COVID-19. Some clones are missing from TCRdb's copy, which holds only in-frame ones; the method was immunoSEQ multiplex PCR. The table shows around 300,000 clones, with roughly 87% occurring only once. Material: peripheral blood. The receptor source for this set is a man between 18 and 35 years old with active or convalescent COVID-19.

The table lists this clone with a few counts. V and J are TRBV6-6 and TRBJ1-1, with D unresolved. V lost 2 bases, J lost 10 bases, and 11 bases lay in between. The germline V gene encodes CDR1 MNHNY and CDR2 SVGAGI (reference sequence). This CDR3 comprises 12 residues. The CDR3 DNA reads TGTGCCAGCAGTTACGAAGAGGGATTAGCTTTCTTT. Translated, it gives CASSYEEGLAFF.

The J gene is TRBJ1-2, the V gene TRBV6-5; weak D call: TRBD1 (6 bases). Trimming stripped 3 bases from V and 6 bases from J, with 17 bases between. Germline V lookup: CDR1 MNHEY, CDR2 SVGAGI. The CDR3 spans 15 residues. The DNA for the CDR3 is TGTGCCAGCAGTTATGGTCGGGGGGCGCAGGATGGCTACACCTTC. The encoded protein is CASSYGRGAQDGYTF.

The chain joins TRBV7-8 to TRBJ1-3, with TRBD1 identical over 9 bases. V lost 5 bases, J lost 11 bases, and 13 bases stayed unmatched. Per the germline V gene, CDR1 is SGHVS and CDR2 is FQNEAQ. The CDR3 covers 15 residues. Here the CDR3 reads CASSASTGGVGPIYF. CDR3 coding DNA: TGTGCCAGCAGCGCCAGCACAGGGGGCGTCGGTCCCATATATTTT.

This chain uses TRBV5-1 with TRBJ1-4; TRBD1 is a possible D gene (6 bases). Germline assignment: CDR1 SGHRS and CDR2 YFSETQ. V was shortened by 5 bases and J by 4 bases, with 12 bases between the two germline ends. There are 14 residues in the CDR3. CDR3 sequence reads: CASRPGTINEKLFF. For the CDR3, the DNA is TGCGCCAGCAGGCCAGGGACAATTAATGAAAAACTGTTTTTT.

This clone was observed a handful of times. The chain uses TRBV24-1 and TRBJ2-2, with 8 bases fitting TRBD1. The V gene end was trimmed by 6 bases and the J gene end by 0 bases; junction bases not matched to a gene: 2. This CDR3 is built from 15 residues. The germline V gene has CDR1 KGHDR and CDR2 SFDVKD. The CDR3, as DNA: TGTGCCACCAGTCCACAGGGGGCGAACACCGGGGAGCTGTTTTTT. Its translation: CATSPQGANTGELFF.

The V gene is TRBV20-1, the J gene TRBJ2-1; D unclear. Germline V lookup: CDR1 DFQATT, CDR2 SNEGSKA (reference sequence). The germline V and J ends were trimmed by 2 bases and 5 bases, with 4 bases remaining between them. This CDR3 region has 11 residues. The CDR3 coding sequence is TGCAGTGCTAGACCAGACAATGAGCAGTTCTTC. Encoded protein: CSARPDNEQFF.

V usage is TRBV2 and J usage is TRBJ2-7; TRBD1 matches 8 bases. With V trimmed by 1 base and J by 3 bases, 2 bases remained unmatched. The CDR3 length is 14 residues. Germline values: CDR1 SNHLY, CDR2 FYNNEI. CDR3 loop: CASSEVGTGYEQYF. The CDR3 nucleotides read TGTGCCAGCAGTGAAGTGGGGACAGGCTACGAGCAGTACTTC.

The DNA for the CDR3 is TGTGCCACCAGTGATCCTTACACAGATACGCAGTATTTT. Protein: CATSDPYTDTQYF. The chain couples TRBV24-1 to TRBJ2-3, with D hard to call. The CDR3 is made up of 13 amino acids. Looked up from germline, CDR1 is KGHDR and CDR2 is SFDVKD. V shed 3 bases and J shed 2 bases, with 5 bases lying between them.

This sequence joins TRBV28 and TRBJ2-7; 9 nucleotides agree with TRBD1. V gave up 5 bases and J gave up 3 bases; unmatched junction bases: 11. Germline V gene sequence: CDR1 MDHEN, CDR2 SYDVKM. CDR3 length equals 16 residues. The CDR3 loop reads CASSPLLQGARYEQYF. CDR3 sequence (DNA): TGTGCCAGCAGTCCACTCTTACAGGGGGCGCGCTACGAGCAGTACTTC. Looking up the rest from reference TRBV28 and TRBJ2-7 gives the full variable domain: DVKVTQSSRYLVKRTGEKVFLECVQDMDHENMFWYRQDPGLGLRLIYFSYDVKMKEKGDIPEGYSVSREKKERFSLILESASTNQTSMYLCASSPLLQGARYEQYFGPGTRLTVT.

The sample holds one count of this clone. V gene TRBV4-3 combines with J gene TRBJ1-2; D possibly corresponds to TRBD1 (5 bases). This CDR3 comprises 15 residues. CDR1 and CDR2 from the germline V gene are LGHNA and YSLEER. The V and J ends lost 1 base and 6 bases respectively, with 15 bases between them. The CDR3 loop reads CASSQVEGRLDGYTF. The CDR3 DNA follows: TGCGCCAGCAGCCAAGTGGAGGGGCGCCTGGATGGCTACACCTTC.

V and J are TRBV2 and TRBJ2-1; D perhaps matches TRBD1 (6 bases). CDR1 is SNHLY and CDR2 is FYNNEI in the germline V gene. The CDR3 has 14 amino acids. V shed 1 base and J shed 5 bases, with 9 bases lying between them. Here the CDR3 DNA reads TGTGCCAGCAGTGAAGTATGGGGGCACAATGAGCAGTTCTTC. This gives the protein CASSEVWGHNEQFF.

The chain links TRBV7-6 to TRBJ2-2, with 7 bases that match TRBD1. V was pared by 4 bases and J by 2 bases, with 7 bases of the junction left unmatched. The V gene's germline CDR1 is SGHVS and CDR2 FNYEAQ. This CDR3 comprises 16 residues. The CDR3 DNA sequence: TGTGCCAGCAGCTACGGACAGGCTACAAACACCGGGGAGCTGTTTTTT. Amino acid sequence: CASSYGQATNTGELFF.

This sequence joins TRBV5-1 and TRBJ1-1; D remains ambiguous. Germline CDR1 and CDR2: SGHRS and YFSETQ. The CDR3 is made up of 13 amino acids. V was shortened by 2 bases and J by 0 bases, with 5 bases between the two germline ends. The CDR3 is CASSFTVNTEAFF. The CDR3 nucleotides read TGCGCCAGCAGCTTCACAGTGAACACTGAAGCTTTCTTT. Combining the CDR3 with reference TRBV5-1 and TRBJ1-1 gives the whole variable domain KAGVTQTPRYLIKTRGQQVTLSCSPISGHRSVSWYQQTPGQGLQFLFEYFSETQRNKGNFPGRFSGRQFSNSRSEMNVSTLELGDSALYLCASSFTVNTEAFFGQGTRLTVV.

This chain links TRBV7-9 with TRBJ1-3; maybe TRBD1 (6 bases). Per the germline V gene, CDR1 is SEHNR and CDR2 is FQNEAQ (reference sequence). CDR3 size: 15 residues. Trimming shortened V by 6 bases and J by 0 bases, and 12 bases separated the two germline ends. The chain's CDR3 is CASSPTGNSGNTIYF. The CDR3 region has the DNA TGTGCCAGCAGTCCTACAGGGAACTCTGGAAACACCATATATTTT.

V usage is TRBV5-1 and J usage is TRBJ1-5, with 10 bases fitting TRBD1. The CDR3 spans 14 residues. Germline-derived CDR1 and CDR2 are SGHRS and YFSETQ. Losses at the gene ends were 4 bases for V and 9 bases for J; bases not matched to a gene: 7. This chain's CDR3 is CASSRGTGELPQHF. CDR3 bases: TGCGCCAGCAGCAGAGGGACAGGGGAGTTGCCCCAGCATTTT.

The rearrangement links TRBV6-5 to TRBJ1-6; D unclear. Per germline, CDR1 MNHEY and CDR2 SVGAGI. The V and J ends lost 4 bases and 10 bases respectively, with 14 bases between them. The CDR3 has 14 residues. The CDR3 bases are TGTGCCAGCAGTTCCTCTTTCAGTAGCTCACCCCTCCACTTT. Translation: CASSSSFSSSPLHF.

This rearrangement joins TRBV5-1 to TRBJ1-4; 9 positions match TRBD1. The germline gives CDR1 SGHRS, CDR2 YFSETQ. This CDR3 has 14 residues. V dropped 4 bases and J dropped 8; count of bases not matched to a gene: 6. The DNA of the CDR3 is TGCGCCAGCAGCCCGGGACAGGGTTTGGAAAAACTGTTTTTT. Its translation: CASSPGQGLEKLFF.

The V call is TRBV6-4, the J call TRBJ1-1; D is unresolved. The CDR3 length is 15 residues. V was pared by 0 bases and J by 1 base, with 9 bases between. CDR1 and CDR2 (germline): MRHNA, SNTAGT. CDR3 region: CASSDSGTENTEAFF. CDR3 DNA: TGTGCCAGCAGTGACTCGGGCACGGAGAACACTGAAGCTTTCTTT.

The chain couples TRBV9 to TRBJ1-2; 7 bases fit TRBD1. Germline-derived CDR1 and CDR2 are SGDLS and YYNGEE. Losses at the gene ends were 3 bases for V and 3 bases for J; bases not matched to a gene: 11. This CDR3 spans 16 amino acids. The CDR3 loop is CASSAQERQGYYGYTF. The CDR3 DNA follows: TGTGCCAGCAGCGCCCAAGAACGACAGGGATACTATGGCTACACCTTC.

The genes are TRBV10-3 and TRBJ2-2, with D maybe TRBD2 (7 bases). The CDR3 covers 15 residues. The V gene's germline CDR1 is ENHRY and CDR2 SYGVKD. V lost 10 bases, J lost 0 bases, and 15 bases lay in between. CDR3 nucleotide sequence: TGTGCCACCGACCCGGGGGGCACGAACACCGGGGAGCTGTTTTTT. Translation gives CATDPGGTNTGELFF.